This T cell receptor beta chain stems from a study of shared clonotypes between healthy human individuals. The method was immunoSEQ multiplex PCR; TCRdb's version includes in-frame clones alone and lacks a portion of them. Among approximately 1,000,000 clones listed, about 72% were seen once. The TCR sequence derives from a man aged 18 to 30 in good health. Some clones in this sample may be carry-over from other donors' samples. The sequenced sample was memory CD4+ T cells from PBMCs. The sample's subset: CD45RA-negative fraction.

CDR3 in amino acids: CASSEVAGSTDTQYF. The CDR3 coding sequence is TGTGCCAGCAGTGAGGTAGCGGGAAGCACAGATACGCAGTATTTT. This chain joins TRBV6-4 and TRBJ2-3; 8 bases fit TRBD2. Per the germline V gene, CDR1 is MRHNA and CDR2 is SNTAGT. Trimming at V came to 3 bases and at J to 0 bases, leaving 2 bases not matched to a gene. The CDR3 totals 15 residues.